Sequencing of this T cell receptor beta chain was carried out in a study of blood T cell repertoires in COVID-19. Turning to the study itself: Collection of acute and convalescent COVID-19 samples took place in the United States, Italy and Spain.

Per the original data handling: Researchers report that nucleated cell counts were estimated from reference gene primer amplification. Sequenced by immunoSEQ multiplex PCR; TCRdb stores in-frame clones only, minus some. The V and J calls and clone size are taken from that table; D and trimming were inferred from the DNA. Among some 78,000 clones listed, less than 95% were seen once. The sequenced sample was peripheral blood. This receptor was identified in a woman between 45 and 65 years old in a cohort sampled during active COVID-19.

The CDR3 bases are TGTGCCAGCAGTTTTACCGGGACAGGGGTTTCTGGGGCCAACGTCCTGACTTTC. Amino acid sequence: CASSFTGTGVSGANVLTF. V and J are TRBV28 and TRBJ2-6; 10 nucleotides align to TRBD1. CDR1 is MDHEN and CDR2 is SYDVKM in the germline V gene. The CDR3 loop spans 18 amino acids. V gave up 3 bases and J gave up 1 base; unmatched junction bases: 6.